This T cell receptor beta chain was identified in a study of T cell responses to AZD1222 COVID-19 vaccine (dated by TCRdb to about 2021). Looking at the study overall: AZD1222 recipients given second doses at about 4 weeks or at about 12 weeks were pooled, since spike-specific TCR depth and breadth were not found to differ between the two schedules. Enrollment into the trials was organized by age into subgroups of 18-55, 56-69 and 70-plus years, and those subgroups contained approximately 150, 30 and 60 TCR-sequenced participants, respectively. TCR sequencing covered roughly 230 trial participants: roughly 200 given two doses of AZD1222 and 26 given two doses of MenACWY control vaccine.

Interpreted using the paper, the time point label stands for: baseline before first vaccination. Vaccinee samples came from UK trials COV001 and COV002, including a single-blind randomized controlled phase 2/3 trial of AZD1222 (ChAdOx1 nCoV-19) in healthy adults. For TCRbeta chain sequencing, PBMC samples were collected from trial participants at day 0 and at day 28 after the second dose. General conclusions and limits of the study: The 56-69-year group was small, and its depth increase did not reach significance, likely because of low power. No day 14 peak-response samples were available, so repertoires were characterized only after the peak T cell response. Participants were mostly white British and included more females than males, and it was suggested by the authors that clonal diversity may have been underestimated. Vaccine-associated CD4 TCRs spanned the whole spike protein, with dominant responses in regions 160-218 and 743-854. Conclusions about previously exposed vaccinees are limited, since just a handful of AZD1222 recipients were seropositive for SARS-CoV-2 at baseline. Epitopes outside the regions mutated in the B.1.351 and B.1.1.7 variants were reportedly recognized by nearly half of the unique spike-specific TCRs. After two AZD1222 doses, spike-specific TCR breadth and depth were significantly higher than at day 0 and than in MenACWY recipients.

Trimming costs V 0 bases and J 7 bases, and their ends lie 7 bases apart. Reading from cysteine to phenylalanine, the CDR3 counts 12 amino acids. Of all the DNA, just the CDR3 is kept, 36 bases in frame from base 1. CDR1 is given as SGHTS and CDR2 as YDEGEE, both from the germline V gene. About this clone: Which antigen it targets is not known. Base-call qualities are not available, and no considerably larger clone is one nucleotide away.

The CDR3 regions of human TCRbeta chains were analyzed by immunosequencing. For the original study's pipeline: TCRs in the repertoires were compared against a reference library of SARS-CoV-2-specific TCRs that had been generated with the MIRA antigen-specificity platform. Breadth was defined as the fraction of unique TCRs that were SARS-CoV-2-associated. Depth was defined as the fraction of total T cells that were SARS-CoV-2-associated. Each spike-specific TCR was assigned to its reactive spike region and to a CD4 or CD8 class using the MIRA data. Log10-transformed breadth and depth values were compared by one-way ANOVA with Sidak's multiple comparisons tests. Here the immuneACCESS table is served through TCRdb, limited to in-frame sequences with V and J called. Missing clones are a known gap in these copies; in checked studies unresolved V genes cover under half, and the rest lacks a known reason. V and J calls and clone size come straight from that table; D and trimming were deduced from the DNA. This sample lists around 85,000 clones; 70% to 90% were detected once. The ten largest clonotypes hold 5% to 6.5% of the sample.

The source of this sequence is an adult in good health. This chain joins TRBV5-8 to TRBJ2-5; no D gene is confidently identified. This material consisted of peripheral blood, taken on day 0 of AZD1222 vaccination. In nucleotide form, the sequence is TGTGCCAGCAGCTTGGGGTGGGGGACCCAGTACTTC. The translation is CASSLGWGTQYF.